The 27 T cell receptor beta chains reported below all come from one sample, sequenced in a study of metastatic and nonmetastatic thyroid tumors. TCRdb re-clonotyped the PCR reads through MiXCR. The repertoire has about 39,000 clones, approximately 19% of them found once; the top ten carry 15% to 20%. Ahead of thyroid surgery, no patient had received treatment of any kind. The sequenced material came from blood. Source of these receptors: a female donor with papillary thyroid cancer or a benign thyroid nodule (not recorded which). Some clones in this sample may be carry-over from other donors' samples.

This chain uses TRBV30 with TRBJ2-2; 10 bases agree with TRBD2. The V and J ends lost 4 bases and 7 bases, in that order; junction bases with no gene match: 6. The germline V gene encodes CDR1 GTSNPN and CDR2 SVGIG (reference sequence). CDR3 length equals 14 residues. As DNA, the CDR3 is TGTGCCTGGAACTTAGCGGGGGGTAACGGGGAGCTGTTTTTT. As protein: CAWNLAGGNGELFF.

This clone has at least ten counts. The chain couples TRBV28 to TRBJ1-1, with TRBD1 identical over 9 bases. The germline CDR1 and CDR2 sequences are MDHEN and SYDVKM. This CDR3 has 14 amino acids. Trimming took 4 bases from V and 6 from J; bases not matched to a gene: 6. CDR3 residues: CASSWEQGAAEAFF. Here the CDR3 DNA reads TGTGCCAGCAGTTGGGAACAGGGGGCTGCTGAAGCTTTCTTT.

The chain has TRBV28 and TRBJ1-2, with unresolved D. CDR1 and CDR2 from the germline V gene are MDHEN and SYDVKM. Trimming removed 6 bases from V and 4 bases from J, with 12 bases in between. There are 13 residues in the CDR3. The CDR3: CASSADGIYGYTF. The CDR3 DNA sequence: TGTGCCAGCAGCGCTGACGGGATCTATGGCTACACCTTC.

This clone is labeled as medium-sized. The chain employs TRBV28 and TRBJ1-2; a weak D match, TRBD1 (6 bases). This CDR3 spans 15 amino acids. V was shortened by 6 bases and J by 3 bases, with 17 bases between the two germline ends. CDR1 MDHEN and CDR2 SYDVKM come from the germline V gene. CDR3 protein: CASRPQGRLDYGYTF. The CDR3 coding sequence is TGTGCCAGCAGACCCCAGGGGCGTCTCGACTATGGCTACACCTTC.

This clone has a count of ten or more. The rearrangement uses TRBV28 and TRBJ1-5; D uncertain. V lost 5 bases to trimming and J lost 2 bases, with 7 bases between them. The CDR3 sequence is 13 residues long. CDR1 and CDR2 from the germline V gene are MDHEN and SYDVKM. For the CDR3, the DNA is TGTGCCAGCAGTGTTCCGGGCAATCAGCCCCAGCATTTT. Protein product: CASSVPGNQPQHF.

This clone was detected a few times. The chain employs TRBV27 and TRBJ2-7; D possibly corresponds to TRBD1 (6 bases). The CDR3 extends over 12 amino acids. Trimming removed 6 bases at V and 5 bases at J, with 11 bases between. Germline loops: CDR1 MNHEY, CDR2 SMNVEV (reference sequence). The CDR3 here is CASSRTGNEQYF. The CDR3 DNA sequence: TGTGCCAGCAGCCGAACAGGGAACGAGCAGTACTTC.

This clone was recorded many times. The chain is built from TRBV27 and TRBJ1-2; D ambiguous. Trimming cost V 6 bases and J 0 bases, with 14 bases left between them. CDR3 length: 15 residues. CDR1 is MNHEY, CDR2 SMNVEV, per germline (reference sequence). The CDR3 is CASRNKALSNYGYTF. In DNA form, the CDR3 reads TGTGCCAGCAGAAACAAGGCCCTTTCTAACTATGGCTACACCTTC.

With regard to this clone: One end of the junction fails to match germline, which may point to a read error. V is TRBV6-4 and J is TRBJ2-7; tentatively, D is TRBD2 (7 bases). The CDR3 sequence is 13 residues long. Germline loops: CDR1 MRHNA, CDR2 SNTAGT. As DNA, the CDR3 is TGTGCCAGCAGCCCAGGACCGGGGGGCGAGCAGTATTTC. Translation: CASSPGPGGEQYF.

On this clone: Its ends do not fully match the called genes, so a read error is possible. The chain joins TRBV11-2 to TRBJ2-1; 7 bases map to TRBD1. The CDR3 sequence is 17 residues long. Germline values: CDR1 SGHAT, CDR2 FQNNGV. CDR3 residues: CASSLDPGQWGNNEQFF. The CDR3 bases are TGTGCCAGCAGCCTAGATCCGGGACAGTGGGGAAACAATGAGCAGTTCTTC.

The CDR3 here is CASRGRLMRGYTF. The CDR3 DNA reads as TGTGCCAGCAGGGGAAGGTTAATGCGTGGCTACACCTTC. V is TRBV6-2 or TRBV6-3 and J is TRBJ1-2; D unclear. The CDR3 contains 13 residues. Germline CDR1 is MNHEY and CDR2 is SVGEGT. Trimming stripped 6 bases from V and 7 bases from J, with 15 bases between.

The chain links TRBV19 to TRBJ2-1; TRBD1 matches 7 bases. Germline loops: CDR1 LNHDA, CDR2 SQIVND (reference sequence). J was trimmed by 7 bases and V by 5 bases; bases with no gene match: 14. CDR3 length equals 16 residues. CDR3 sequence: CASSSPRQGLWNEQFF. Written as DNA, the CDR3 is TGTGCCAGTAGTTCGCCGCGACAGGGTCTGTGGAATGAGCAGTTCTTC.

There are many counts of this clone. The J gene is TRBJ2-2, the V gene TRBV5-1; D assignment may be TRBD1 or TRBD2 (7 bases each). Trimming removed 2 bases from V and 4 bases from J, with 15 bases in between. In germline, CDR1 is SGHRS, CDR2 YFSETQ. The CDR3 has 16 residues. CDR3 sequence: CASSLFQGGVTGELFF. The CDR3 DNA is TGCGCCAGCAGCTTATTCCAGGGGGGGGTCACCGGGGAGCTGTTTTTT. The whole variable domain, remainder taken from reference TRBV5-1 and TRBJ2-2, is KAGVTQTPRYLIKTRGQQVTLSCSPISGHRSVSWYQQTPGQGLQFLFEYFSETQRNKGNFPGRFSGRQFSNSRSEMNVSTLELGDSALYLCASSLFQGGVTGELFFGEGSRLTVL.

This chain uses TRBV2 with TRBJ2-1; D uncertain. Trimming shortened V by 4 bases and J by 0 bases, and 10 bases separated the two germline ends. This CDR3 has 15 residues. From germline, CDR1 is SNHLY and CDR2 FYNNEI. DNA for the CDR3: TGTGCCAGCAGTGCCTGGTGGATCTCCTACAATGAGCAGTTCTTC. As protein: CASSAWWISYNEQFF.

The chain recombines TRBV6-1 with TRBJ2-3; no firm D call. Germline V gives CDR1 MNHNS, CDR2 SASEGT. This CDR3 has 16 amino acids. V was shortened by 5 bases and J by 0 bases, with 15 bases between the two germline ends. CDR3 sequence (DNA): TGTGCCAGCAGTACCCGGATGGGAATCAGCACAGATACGCAGTATTTT. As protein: CASSTRMGISTDTQYF.

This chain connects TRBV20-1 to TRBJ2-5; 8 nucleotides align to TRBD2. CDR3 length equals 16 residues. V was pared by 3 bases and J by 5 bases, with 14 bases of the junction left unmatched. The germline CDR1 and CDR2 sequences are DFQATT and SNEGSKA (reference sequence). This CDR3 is CSARKTSARSGETQYF. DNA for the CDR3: TGCAGTGCTAGGAAGACTAGCGCGAGGTCCGGGGAGACCCAGTACTTC.

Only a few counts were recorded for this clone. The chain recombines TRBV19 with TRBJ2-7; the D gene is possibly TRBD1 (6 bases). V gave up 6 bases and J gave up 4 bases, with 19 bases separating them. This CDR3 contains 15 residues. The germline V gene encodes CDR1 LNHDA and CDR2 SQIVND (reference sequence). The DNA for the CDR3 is TGTGCCAGTAGGGCCCGACAGGCACCCCCTTACGAGCAGTACTTC. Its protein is CASRARQAPPYEQYF.

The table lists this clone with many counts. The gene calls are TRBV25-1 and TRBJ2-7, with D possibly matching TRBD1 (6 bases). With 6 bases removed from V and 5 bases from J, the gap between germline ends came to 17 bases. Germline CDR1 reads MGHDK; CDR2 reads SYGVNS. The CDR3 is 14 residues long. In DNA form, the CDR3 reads TGTGCCAGCAGGAGCGGCTTTGGGGGCGACGAGCAGTACTTC. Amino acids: CASRSGFGGDEQYF.

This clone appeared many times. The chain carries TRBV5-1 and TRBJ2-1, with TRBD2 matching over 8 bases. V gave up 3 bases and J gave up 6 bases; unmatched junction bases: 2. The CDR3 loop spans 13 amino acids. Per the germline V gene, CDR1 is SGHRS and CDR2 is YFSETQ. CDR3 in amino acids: CASSYGTSNEQFF. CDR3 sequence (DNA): TGCGCCAGCAGCTACGGGACTAGCAATGAGCAGTTCTTC.

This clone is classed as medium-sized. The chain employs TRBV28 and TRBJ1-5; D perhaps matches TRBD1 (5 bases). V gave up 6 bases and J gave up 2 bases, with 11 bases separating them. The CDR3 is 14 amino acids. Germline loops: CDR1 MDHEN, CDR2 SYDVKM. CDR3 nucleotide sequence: TGTGCCAGCAGACTAGGGACCCGCAATCAGCCCCAGCATTTT. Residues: CASRLGTRNQPQHF.

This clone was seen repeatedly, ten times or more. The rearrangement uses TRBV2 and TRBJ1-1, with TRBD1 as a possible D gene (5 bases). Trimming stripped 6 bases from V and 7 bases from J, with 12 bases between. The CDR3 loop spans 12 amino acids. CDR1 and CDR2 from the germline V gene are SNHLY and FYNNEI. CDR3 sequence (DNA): TGTGCCAGCAGCTCCAGGAGGGGTGAAGCTTTCTTT. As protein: CASSSRRGEAFF.

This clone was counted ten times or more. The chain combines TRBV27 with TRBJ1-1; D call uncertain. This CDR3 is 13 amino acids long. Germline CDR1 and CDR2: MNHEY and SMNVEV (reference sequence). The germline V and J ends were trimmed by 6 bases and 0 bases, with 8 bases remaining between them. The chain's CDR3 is CASRTHMNTEAFF. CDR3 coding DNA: TGTGCCAGCAGGACCCACATGAACACTGAAGCTTTCTTT.

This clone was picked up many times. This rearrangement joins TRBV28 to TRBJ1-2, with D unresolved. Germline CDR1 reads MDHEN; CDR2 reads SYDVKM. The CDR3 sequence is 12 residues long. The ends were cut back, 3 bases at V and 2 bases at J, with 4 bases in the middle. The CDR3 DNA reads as TGTGCCAGCAGTTTTGGAAACTATGGCTACACCTTC. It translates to CASSFGNYGYTF.

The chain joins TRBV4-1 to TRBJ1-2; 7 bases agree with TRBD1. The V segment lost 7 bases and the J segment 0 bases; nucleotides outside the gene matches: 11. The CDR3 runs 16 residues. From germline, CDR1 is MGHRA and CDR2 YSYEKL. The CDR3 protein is CASTLTLTGTNYGYTF. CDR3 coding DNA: TGCGCCAGCACACTCACTCTGACAGGGACTAACTATGGCTACACCTTC.

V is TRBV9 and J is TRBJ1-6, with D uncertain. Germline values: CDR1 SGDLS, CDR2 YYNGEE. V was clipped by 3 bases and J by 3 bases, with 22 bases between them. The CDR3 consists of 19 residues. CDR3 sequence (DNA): TGTGCCAGCAGCGATATTCCGGGAAAGGGAGATCTCTATAATTCACCCCTCCACTTT. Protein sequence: CASSDIPGKGDLYNSPLHF.

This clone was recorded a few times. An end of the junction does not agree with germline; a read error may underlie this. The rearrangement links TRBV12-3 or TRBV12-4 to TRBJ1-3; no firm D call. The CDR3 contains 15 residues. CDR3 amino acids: CASSSLGFSGNTVYF. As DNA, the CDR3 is TGTGCCAGCAGTTCCCTAGGATTCTCTGGAAACACCGTATATTTT.

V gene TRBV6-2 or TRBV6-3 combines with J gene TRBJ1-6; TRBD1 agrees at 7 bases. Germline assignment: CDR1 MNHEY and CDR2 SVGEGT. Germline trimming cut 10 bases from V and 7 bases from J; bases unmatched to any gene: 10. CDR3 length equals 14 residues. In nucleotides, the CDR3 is TGTGCCACCCAAAGGGGGCTGTTGAATTCACCCCTCCACTTT. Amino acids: CATQRGLLNSPLHF.

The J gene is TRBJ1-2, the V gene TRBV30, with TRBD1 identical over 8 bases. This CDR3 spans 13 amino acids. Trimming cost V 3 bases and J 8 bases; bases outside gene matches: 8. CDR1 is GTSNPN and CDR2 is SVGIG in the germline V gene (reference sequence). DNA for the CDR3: TGTGCCTGGAGCACGACAGGGGCGGCCGGCTACACCTTC. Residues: CAWSTTGAAGYTF.